This T cell receptor (beta chain) stems from a study of shared clonotypes between healthy human individuals. Naivety among CD8 cells was defined by CD45RO negativity and positive CCR7 selection, thereby excluding terminally differentiated effector memory CD45RA+ cells. Assay: immunoSEQ multiplex PCR; the TCRdb copy retains only in-frame clones and omits some. This table has millions of clones, about 95% appearing once. The sequence was collected from a man younger than 30 in good health. The sequencing sample was made of naive CD8+ T cells sorted from blood.

Here the CDR3 DNA reads TGCAGCGTTGAGCGACAGGGGGTAGGCTATGGCTACACCTTC. Translated, it gives CSVERQGVGYGYTF. The chain couples TRBV29-1 to TRBJ1-2; TRBD1 matches 9 bases. After removal of 3 bases from V and 4 bases from J, the junction contained 6 bases not matched to a gene. The CDR3 extends over 14 amino acids. Germline V gene data show CDR1 as SQVTM and CDR2 as ANQGSEA.